The following is a TCR beta chain sequence with its context. It lacks a known antigen. No base quality values were provided; no much bigger clone lies one nucleotide off. The data were produced on an Illumina HiSeq 1500. TCRdb trimmed the raw reads at Q25, called clones with MiXCR and kept productive beta chains. Rows with a matching CDR3 protein are joined into one entry that keeps the most common DNA and genes. The sample includes 700,000 to 850,000 distinct CDR3 sequences, with approximately 30% observed a single time. The top ten clones comprise over 10% of the sample. This sample stems from a study of T cell repertoires in cytomegalovirus infection (dated 2019 in TCRdb). About the investigation overall: Alongside well-studied HLA-B-restricted epitopes, the peptide stimulations were aimed at recently identified HLA-C-restricted CMV epitopes, whose presentation resists viral immunomodulation. Donor HLA type was relevant to the analysis, as public TCR beta signatures indicated carriage of CMV infection together with the matching HLA type.

Summary of the overall study and its limitations: In both this cohort and an independent roughly 400-donor cohort, the cumulative frequency of public TCR beta family members distinguished carriers of CMV infection plus the relevant HLA type. The ex vivo response was dominated by HLA-C-restricted CMV-specific TCR beta clonotypes, which also provided the single most frequent clonotype in two of eight donors.

The sample's treatment or condition label is to be understood as: in vitro stimulation with specific CMV peptide epitopes to enrich CMV-specific T cells. The CDR3, cysteine through phenylalanine, is 12 amino acids long. Only the CDR3 portion is preserved as DNA: 36 bases, with reading frame beginning at the first base. The CDR1 and CDR2 encoded by the germline V gene are MGHDK and SYGVNS. Cut back by 6 bases and 1 base, the V and J ends lie 6 bases apart. The clonotype was recovered from a human donor in good health (CMV status not recorded). Some clones in this sample may be carry-over from other donors' samples. This specimen consisted of cultured CD8+ T cells from PBMCs, obtained from culture after CMV antigen stimulation. Recombination linked TRBV25-1 to TRBJ1-1, with the D gene call left open. This receptor carries the CDR3 CASRNANTEAFF. The DNA is as follows: TGTGCCAGCAGGAATGCGAACACTGAAGCTTTCTTT. With all but the CDR3 taken from the reference TRBV25-1 and TRBJ1-1 genes, the full variable domain is: EADIYQTPRYLVIGTGKKITLECSQTMGHDKMYWYQQDPGMELHLIHYSYGVNSTEKGDLSSESTVSRIRTEHFPLTLESARPSHTSQYLCASRNANTEAFFGQGTRLTVV.